The present T cell receptor (beta chain) was sequenced within a study of technical replicates of blood from a few donors. Germline V gives CDR1 MNHNS, CDR2 SASEGT. V was shortened by 7 bases and J by 0 bases, with 7 bases between the two germline ends. CDR3 length: 13 residues. Repertoires were generated with immunoSEQ multiplex PCR, while TCRdb's copy carries only in-frame clones and drops some. The repertoire holds over 75,000 clones, with approximately 94% as singletons. The chain uses TRBV6-1 and TRBJ1-5; D call uncertain. Material: T cells isolated from PBMCs. This TCR derives from a human donor in good health. The CDR3 here is CASTGYSNQPQHF. In DNA form, the CDR3 reads TGTGCCAGCACGGGATATAGCAATCAGCCCCAGCATTTT.